A selection of T cell receptor beta chains follows, all from one sample in a study of T cell repertoires in cytomegalovirus infection. A single record per CDR3 protein comes from TCRdb applying MiXCR to the reads. The profile shows fewer than 1,000,000 distinct CDR3 sequences, about 33% of them singletons. These receptors have no known antigen. The material was cultured CD8+ T cells from PBMCs, obtained from culture after CMV antigen stimulation. The origin of the receptors is a human donor in good health (CMV status not recorded). Some clones in this sample may be carry-over from other donors' samples. The CDR3 runs from the conserved cysteine through the conserved F or W. A D gene is named only where the DNA matches it firmly. Clone size appears in some rows only: once, few, many, or a class for an expanded clone.

V gene	D gene	CDR3 length	J gene	clone size	CDR3 DNA	CDR3 protein
TRBV7-6	.	15	TRBJ2-1	.	TGTGCCAGCAGCCCCTTCCTGGGGGGCGAAAGTGAGCAGTTCTTC	CASSPFLGGESEQFF
TRBV7-4	.	13	TRBJ2-5	.	TGTGCCAGCATCGTCCTATCCCCCGAGACCCAGTACTTC	CASIVLSPETQYF
TRBV7-2	.	11	TRBJ1-2	.	TGTGCCAGCAGCCCGGGGGGAGGGGCCGGCTTC	CASSPGGGAGF
TRBV20-1	TRBD2	14	TRBJ2-7	.	TGCAGTGCTAGAGATGGGGGGGGGAGCAACGAGCAGTACTTC	CSARDGGGSNEQYF
TRBV20-1	.	15	TRBJ1-5	.	TGCAGTGCTAGGCGCGGGACCTATAGCAATCAGCCCCAGCATTTT	CSARRGTYSNQPQHF
TRBV11-1	TRBD1	15	TRBJ2-7	.	TGTGCCAGCAGCTCCGGGACAGTGGGGTCCTACGAGCAGTACTTC	CASSSGTVGSYEQYF
TRBV20-1	TRBD2	15	TRBJ2-7	many	TGCAGTGCTGAATTGACTAGCGGGGTAACTCGCGAGCAGTACTTC	CSAELTSGVTREQYF
TRBV9	.	22	TRBJ2-2	.	TGTGCCAGCAGCAAGTCTCTTGGGGCAATCAGATCAGGGGTACAAAGCACCGGGGAGCTGTTTTTT	CASSKSLGAIRSGVQSTGELFF
TRBV6-5	.	18	TRBJ1-2	few	TGTGCCAGCAGTTACTCGAGCCCTCGACAGGCCTCGTGGGGTGGCTACACCTTC	CASSYSSPRQASWGGYTF
TRBV7-9	.	13	TRBJ2-3	few	TGTGCCAGCAGCTCCCCCCCCACAGATACGCAGTATTTT	CASSSPPTDTQYF
TRBV7-9	.	16	TRBJ2-3	.	TGTGCCAGCAGCTTAGGGGGTACAGGGTTAACAGATACGCAGTATTTT	CASSLGGTGLTDTQYF
TRBV4-1	TRBD2	16	TRBJ2-1	few	TGCGCCAGCAGCCAAGTTGCGGGGGGGCCGAACAATGAGCAGTTCTTC	CASSQVAGGPNNEQFF
TRBV5-6	.	14	TRBJ2-4	.	TGTGCCAGCAGCTGGAGGGGGGCCAAAAACATTCAGTACTTC	CASSWRGAKNIQYF
TRBV7-9	.	15	TRBJ2-7	few	TGTGCCAGCAGCTTATCCTGGCGGGATTCTGGCGTGCAGTACTTC	CASSLSWRDSGVQYF
TRBV6-2/TRBV6-3	.	15	TRBJ1-2	.	TGTGCCACCAAAGAGACCGGGACGAGGGGCTATGGCTACACCTTC	CATKETGTRGYGYTF
TRBV7-2	.	16	TRBJ2-5	many	TGTGCCAGCAGCTTCGGACGGCAGGGACATACGGAGACCCAGTACTTC	CASSFGRQGHTETQYF
TRBV7-6	.	15	TRBJ1-6	.	TGTGCCAGCAGCTCATCCTTATCCTATAATTCACCCCTCCACTTT	CASSSSLSYNSPLHF
TRBV5-1	TRBD1	14	TRBJ1-1	few	TGCGCCAGCAGCTTGGAAGGGGGCACCACTGAAGCTTTCTTT	CASSLEGGTTEAFF
TRBV7-9	.	22	TRBJ2-6	.	TGTGCCAGCAGCTCCGCCTTGATGTCAGTACGGGGGTCTAAGTCTGGGGCCAACGTCCTGACTTTC	CASSSALMSVRGSKSGANVLTF
TRBV6-5	TRBD1	13	TRBJ2-5	.	TGTGCCAGCACTCCAGGGGGCTGGGAGACCCAGTACTTC	CASTPGGWETQYF
TRBV12-5	.	14	TRBJ1-1	.	TGTGCTAGTCCGGCCCGTGGAGGGTACACTGAAGCTTTCTTT	CASPARGGYTEAFF
TRBV9	.	15	TRBJ1-3	few	TGTGCCAGCAGCGTAGGCGGCTCCTCTGGAAACACCATATATTTT	CASSVGGSSGNTIYF
TRBV27	.	13	TRBJ1-1	.	TGTGCCAGCAGTTTATCCGGCCAGCTTGAAGCTTTCTTT	CASSLSGQLEAFF
TRBV6-2/TRBV6-3	.	15	TRBJ1-6	.	TGTGCCAGCAGTTATGACTCACACCCGAATTCACCCCTCCACTTT	CASSYDSHPNSPLHF
TRBV7-9	TRBD1	15	TRBJ2-1	many	TGTGCCAGCAGCCTCACCAGGGACAGGGGCAATGAGCAGTTCTTC	CASSLTRDRGNEQFF
TRBV7-8	.	12	TRBJ2-2	many	TGTGCCAGCAGCCAGCTCACCGGGGAGCTGTTTTTT	CASSQLTGELFF
TRBV27	.	14	TRBJ2-1	.	TGTGCCAGCAGTTTTGGGGGCCCCGACAATGAGCAGTTCTTC	CASSFGGPDNEQFF
TRBV29-1	.	12	TRBJ2-7	.	TGCAGCGCCATGGGGGCTGGCTACGAGCAGTACTTC	CSAMGAGYEQYF
TRBV6-6	TRBD1	15	TRBJ1-1	few	TGTGCCAGCAGTTACCCCCGACAGGGACTCACTGAAGCTTTCTTT	CASSYPRQGLTEAFF
TRBV7-8	.	16	TRBJ1-5	.	TGTGCCAGCAGCTTAGGCACAGGGAGGGTCAATCAGCCCCAGCATTTT	CASSLGTGRVNQPQHF
TRBV7-2	.	15	TRBJ2-3	many	TGTGCCAGCAGCTTAAAGGGAGAACGCACAGATACGCAGTATTTT	CASSLKGERTDTQYF
TRBV11-1	.	15	TRBJ1-1	.	TGTGCCAGCAGTTTTCCATCGGGCATGAACACTGAAGCTTTCTTT	CASSFPSGMNTEAFF
TRBV5-5	.	12	TRBJ2-1	.	TGTGCCAGCAGCCACAGTGGGATTGAGCAGTTCTTC	CASSHSGIEQFF
TRBV7-6	.	16	TRBJ1-5	many	TGTGCCAGCAGCTTATTTGAGGCCGGTGGGAATCAGCCCCAGCATTTT	CASSLFEAGGNQPQHF
TRBV19	.	11	TRBJ1-1	.	TGTGCCAGTAGTACCCCGAGTGGAGCTTTCTTT	CASSTPSGAFF
TRBV7-3	TRBD1	17	TRBJ1-1	many	TGTGCCAGCAGCTTATTAGGGGGGGGGACAGGGGGAACTGAAGCTTTCTTT	CASSLLGGGTGGTEAFF
TRBV4-1	.	15	TRBJ2-1	few	TGCGCCAGCAGCCCGAACGCAGGTACCTACAATGAGCAGTTCTTC	CASSPNAGTYNEQFF